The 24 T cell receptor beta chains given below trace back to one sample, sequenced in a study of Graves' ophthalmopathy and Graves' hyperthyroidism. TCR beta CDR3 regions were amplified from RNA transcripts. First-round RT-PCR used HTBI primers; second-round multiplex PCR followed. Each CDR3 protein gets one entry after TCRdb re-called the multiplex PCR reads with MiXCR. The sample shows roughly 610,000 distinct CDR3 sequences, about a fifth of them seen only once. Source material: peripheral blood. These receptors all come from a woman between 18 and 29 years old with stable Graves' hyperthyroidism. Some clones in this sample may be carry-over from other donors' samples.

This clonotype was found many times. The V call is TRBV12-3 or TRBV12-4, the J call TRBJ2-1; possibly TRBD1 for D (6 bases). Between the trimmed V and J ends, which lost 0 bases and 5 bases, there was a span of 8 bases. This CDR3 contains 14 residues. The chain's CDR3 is CASSLAGGNNEQFF. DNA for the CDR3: TGTGCCAGCAGTTTAGCAGGGGGAAACAATGAGCAGTTCTTC.

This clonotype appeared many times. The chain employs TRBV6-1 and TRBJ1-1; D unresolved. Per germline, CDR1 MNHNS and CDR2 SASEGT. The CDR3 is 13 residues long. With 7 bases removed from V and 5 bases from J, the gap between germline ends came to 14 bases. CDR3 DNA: TGTGCCAGCATCCCTCCCAAAGGGACTGAAGCTTTCTTT. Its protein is CASIPPKGTEAFF.

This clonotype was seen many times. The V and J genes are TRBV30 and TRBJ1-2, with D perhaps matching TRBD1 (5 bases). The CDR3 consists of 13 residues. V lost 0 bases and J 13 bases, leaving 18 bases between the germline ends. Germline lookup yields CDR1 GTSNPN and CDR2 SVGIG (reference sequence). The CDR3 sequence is CAWSVVDTGPTTF. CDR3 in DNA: TGTGCCTGGAGTGTAGTGGACACAGGCCCTACCACCTTC. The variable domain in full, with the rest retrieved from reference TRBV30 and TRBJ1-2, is SQTIHQWPATLVQPVGSPLSLECTVEGTSNPNLYWYRQAAGRGLQLLFYSVGIGQISSEVPQNLSASRPQDRQFILSSKKLLLSDSGFYLCAWSVVDTGPTTFGSGTRLTVV.

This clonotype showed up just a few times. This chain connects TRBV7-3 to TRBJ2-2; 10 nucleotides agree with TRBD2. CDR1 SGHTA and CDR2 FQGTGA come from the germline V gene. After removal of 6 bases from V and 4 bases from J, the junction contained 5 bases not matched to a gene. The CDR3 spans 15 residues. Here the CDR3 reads CASRASGGGTGELFF. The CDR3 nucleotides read TGTGCCAGCAGGGCTAGCGGGGGCGGCACCGGGGAGCTGTTTTTT.

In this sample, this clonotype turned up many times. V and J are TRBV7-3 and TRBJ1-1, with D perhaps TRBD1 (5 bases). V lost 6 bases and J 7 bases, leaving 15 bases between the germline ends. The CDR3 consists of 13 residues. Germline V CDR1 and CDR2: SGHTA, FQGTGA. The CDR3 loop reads CASRGGVRGEAFF. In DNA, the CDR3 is TGTGCCAGCAGGGGAGGGGTAAGGGGTGAAGCTTTCTTT.

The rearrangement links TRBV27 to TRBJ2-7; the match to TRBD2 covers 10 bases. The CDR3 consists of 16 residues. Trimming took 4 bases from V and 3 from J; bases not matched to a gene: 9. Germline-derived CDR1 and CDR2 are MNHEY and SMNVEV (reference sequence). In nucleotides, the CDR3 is TGTGCCAGCAGTTCCCCAGGGACTAGCGCATACTACGAGCAGTACTTC. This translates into CASSSPGTSAYYEQYF.

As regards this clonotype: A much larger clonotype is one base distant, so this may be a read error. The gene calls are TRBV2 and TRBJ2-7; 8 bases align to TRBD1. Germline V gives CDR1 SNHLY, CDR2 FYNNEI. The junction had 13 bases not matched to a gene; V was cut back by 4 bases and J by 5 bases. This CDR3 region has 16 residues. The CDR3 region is CASSGLRDRLRHEQYV. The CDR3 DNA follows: TGTGCCAGCAGTGGACTCCGGGACAGGTTGCGACACGAGCAGTACGTC.

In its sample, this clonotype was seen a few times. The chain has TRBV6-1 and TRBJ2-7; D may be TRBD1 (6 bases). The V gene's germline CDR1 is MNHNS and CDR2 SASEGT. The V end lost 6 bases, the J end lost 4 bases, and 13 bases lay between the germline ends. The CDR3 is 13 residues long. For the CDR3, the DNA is TGTGCCAGCAGCCGGGACACTAGGTACGAGCAGTACTTC. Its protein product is CASSRDTRYEQYF.

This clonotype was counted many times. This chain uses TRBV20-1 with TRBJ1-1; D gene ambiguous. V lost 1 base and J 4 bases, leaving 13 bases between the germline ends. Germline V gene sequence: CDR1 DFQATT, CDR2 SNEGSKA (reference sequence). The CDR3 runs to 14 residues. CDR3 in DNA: TGCAGTGCTAGAGCAGACCTTGGTATCACTGAAGCTTTCTTT. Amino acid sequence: CSARADLGITEAFF.

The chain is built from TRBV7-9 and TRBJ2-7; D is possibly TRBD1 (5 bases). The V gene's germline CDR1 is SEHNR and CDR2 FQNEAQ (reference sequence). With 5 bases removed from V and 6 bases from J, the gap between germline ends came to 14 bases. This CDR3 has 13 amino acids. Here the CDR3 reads CASSPQQGPEQYF. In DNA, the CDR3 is TGTGCCAGCAGCCCTCAGCAGGGTCCCGAGCAGTACTTC.

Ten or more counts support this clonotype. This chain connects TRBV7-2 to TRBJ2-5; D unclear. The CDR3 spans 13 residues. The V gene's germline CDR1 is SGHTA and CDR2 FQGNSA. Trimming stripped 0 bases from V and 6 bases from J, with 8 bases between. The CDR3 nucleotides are TGTGCCAGCAGCTTAGCCGGTGAGAAGACCCAGTACTTC. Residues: CASSLAGEKTQYF.

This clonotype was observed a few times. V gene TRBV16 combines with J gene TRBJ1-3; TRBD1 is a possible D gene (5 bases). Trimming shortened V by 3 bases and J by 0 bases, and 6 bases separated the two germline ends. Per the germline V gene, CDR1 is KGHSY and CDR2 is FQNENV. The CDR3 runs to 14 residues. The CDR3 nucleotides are TGTGCCAGCAGCCAGACAGACTCTGGAAACACCATATATTTT. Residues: CASSQTDSGNTIYF. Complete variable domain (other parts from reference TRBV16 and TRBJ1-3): GEEVAQTPKHLVRGEGQKAKLYCAPIKGHSYVFWYQQVLKNEFKFLISFQNENVFDETGMPKERFSAKCLPNSPCSLEIQATKLEDSAVYFCASSQTDSGNTIYFGEGSWLTVV.

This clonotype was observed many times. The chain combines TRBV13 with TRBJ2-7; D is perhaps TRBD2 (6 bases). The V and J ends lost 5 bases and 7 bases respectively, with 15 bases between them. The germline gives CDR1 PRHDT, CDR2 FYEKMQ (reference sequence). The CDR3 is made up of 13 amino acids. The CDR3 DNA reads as TGTGCCAGCAGCGCACGCGGGGTAGGGGAGCAGTACTTC. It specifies CASSARGVGEQYF.

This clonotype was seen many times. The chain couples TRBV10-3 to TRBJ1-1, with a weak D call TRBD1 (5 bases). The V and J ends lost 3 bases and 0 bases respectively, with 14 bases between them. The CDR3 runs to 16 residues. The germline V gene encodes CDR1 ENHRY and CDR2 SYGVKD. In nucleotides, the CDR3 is TGTGCCATCAGTGATCCCCTGGGGACTATGAACACTGAAGCTTTCTTT. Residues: CAISDPLGTMNTEAFF.

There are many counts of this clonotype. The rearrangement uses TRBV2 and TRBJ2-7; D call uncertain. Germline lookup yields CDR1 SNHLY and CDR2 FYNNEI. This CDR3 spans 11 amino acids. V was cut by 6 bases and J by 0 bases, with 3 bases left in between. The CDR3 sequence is CASRSSYEQYF. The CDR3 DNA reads TGTGCCAGCAGAAGCTCCTACGAGCAGTACTTC.

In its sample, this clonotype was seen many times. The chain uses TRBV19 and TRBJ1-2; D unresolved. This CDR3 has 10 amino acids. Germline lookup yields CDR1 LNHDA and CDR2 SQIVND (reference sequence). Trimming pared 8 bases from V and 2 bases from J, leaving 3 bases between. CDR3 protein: CASYNYGYTF. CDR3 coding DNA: TGTGCCAGTTACAACTATGGCTACACCTTC. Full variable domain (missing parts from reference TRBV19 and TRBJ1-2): DGGITQSPKYLFRKEGQNVTLSCEQNLNHDAMYWYRQDPGQGLRLIYYSQIVNDFQKGDIAEGYSVSREKKESFPLTVTSAQKNPTAFYLCASYNYGYTFGSGTRLTVV.

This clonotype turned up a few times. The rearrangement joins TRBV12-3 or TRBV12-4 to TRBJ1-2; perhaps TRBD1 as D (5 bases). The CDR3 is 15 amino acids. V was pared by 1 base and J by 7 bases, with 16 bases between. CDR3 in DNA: TGTGCCAGCAGTTTAGTGGGGTCCGGGGCGAGTGGCTACACCTTC. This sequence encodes CASSLVGSGASGYTF.

The DNA of the CDR3 is TGTGCCAGCAGTTACTCCCGATTGAGGGGATGGGCCGGGGAGCTGTTTTTT. It is translated as CASSYSRLRGWAGELFF. The rearrangement joins TRBV6-5 to TRBJ2-2; tentatively, D is TRBD1 or TRBD2 (5 bases each). Looked up from germline, CDR1 is MNHEY and CDR2 is SVGAGI. The CDR3 spans 17 residues. Trimming left V 0 bases short and J 6 bases short, with 17 bases between.

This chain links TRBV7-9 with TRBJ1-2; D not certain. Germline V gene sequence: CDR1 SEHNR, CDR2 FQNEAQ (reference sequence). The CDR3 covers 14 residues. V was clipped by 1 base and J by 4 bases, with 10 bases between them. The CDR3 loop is CASSLVEEPYGYTF. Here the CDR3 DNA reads TGTGCCAGCAGCTTAGTGGAGGAACCCTATGGCTACACCTTC.

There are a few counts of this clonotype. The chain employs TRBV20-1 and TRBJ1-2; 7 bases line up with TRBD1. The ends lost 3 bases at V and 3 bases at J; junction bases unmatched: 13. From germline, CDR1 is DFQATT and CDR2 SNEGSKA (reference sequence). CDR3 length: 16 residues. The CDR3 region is CSASPPYRGIDYGYTF. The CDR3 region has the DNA TGCAGTGCTAGCCCTCCCTACAGGGGAATTGACTATGGCTACACCTTC.

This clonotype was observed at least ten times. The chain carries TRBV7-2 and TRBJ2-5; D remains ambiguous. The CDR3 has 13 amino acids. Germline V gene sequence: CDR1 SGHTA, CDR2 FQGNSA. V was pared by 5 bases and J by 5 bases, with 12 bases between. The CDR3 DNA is TGTGCCAGCAGCGTAGGAGAAGTCGAGACCCAGTACTTC. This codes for CASSVGEVETQYF. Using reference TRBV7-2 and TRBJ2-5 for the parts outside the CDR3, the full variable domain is GAGVSQSPSNKVTEKGKDVELRCDPISGHTALYWYRQSLGQGLEFLIYFQGNSAPDKSGLPSDRFSAERTGGSVSTLTIQRTQQEDSAVYLCASSVGEVETQYFGPGTRLLVL.

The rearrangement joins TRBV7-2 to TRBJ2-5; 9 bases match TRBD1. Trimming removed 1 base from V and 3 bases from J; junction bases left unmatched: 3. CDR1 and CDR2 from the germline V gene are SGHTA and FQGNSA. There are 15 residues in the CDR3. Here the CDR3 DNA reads TGTGCCAGCAGCTTAGTGGGGACAGGGAAAGAGACCCAGTACTTC. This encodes CASSLVGTGKETQYF.

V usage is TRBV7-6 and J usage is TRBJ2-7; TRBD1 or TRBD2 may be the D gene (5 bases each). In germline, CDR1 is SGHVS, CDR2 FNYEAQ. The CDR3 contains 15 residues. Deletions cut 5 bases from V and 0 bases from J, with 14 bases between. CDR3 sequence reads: CASSLGTDSSYEQYF. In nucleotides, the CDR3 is TGTGCCAGCAGCCTAGGGACCGATAGCTCCTACGAGCAGTACTTC.

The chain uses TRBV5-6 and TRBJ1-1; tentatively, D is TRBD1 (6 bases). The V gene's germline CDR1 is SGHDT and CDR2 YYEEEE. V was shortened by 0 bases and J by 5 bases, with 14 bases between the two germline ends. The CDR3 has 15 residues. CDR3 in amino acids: CASSLVGGGRTEAFF. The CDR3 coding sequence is TGTGCCAGCAGCTTGGTAGGGGGGGGGAGGACTGAAGCTTTCTTT. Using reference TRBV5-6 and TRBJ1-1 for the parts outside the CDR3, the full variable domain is DAGVTQSPTHLIKTRGQQVTLRCSPKSGHDTVSWYQQALGQGPQFIFQYYEEEERQRGNFPDRFSGHQFPNYSSELNVNALLLGDSALYLCASSLVGGGRTEAFFGQGTRLTVV.